This is a list of T cell receptor beta chains from one sample in a study of T-cell memory formation after mild COVID-19. TCRdb re-derived calls from the 5' RACE reads in MiXCR, one entry per CDR3 protein. Of 270,000 or so distinct CDR3 sequences in the sample, about a sixth were seen once. The sequencing sample was made of PBMCs or a T cell subset sorted from them (not recorded which). The receptors stem from a man aged 18 to 29 who had mild COVID-19 (a few samples of this study predate the infection). Cell type and time point are not known. The CDR3 runs from the conserved cysteine through the conserved F or W. The D gene is left open where the match is weak. Not all rows give a size; the values are once, few, many and, for expanded clones, a class.

d_call clone_size j_call v_call cdr3_nt cdr3_aa
- - TRBJ2-1 TRBV5-2 TGTGCCAGCAATCGAGTGGGGGGAGCTTACAATGAGCAGTTCTTC CASNRVGGAYNEQFF
TRBD1 - TRBJ2-7 TRBV10-3 TGTGCCACGAGACAGGGGCCTGTCTACGAGCAGTACTTC CATRQGPVYEQYF
- many TRBJ1-1 TRBV7-9 TGTGCCAGCAGTTCCGTGAACACTGAAGCTTTCTTT CASSSVNTEAFF
- many TRBJ1-2 TRBV5-1 TGCGCCAGCAGCTTTCCCACGGGAGATGGCTACACCTTC CASSFPTGDGYTF
- few TRBJ1-1 TRBV20-1 TGCAGTGCTAGTCGGGGGCGGAGTGAAGCTTTCTTT CSASRGRSEAFF
- many TRBJ2-5 TRBV20-1 TGCAGTGCTAGAGAGGTGCGGGGCCAAGAGACCCAGTACTTC CSAREVRGQETQYF
- - TRBJ2-1 TRBV20-1 TGCAGTGCTAGAGACGGCCCGGAGAATGAGCAGTTCTTC CSARDGPENEQFF
- few TRBJ2-7 TRBV4-1 TGCGCCAGCAGCCAAGAGCAGGCAAGCTCCTACGAGCAGTACTTC CASSQEQASSYEQYF
TRBD2 - TRBJ2-2 TRBV20-1 TGCAGTGCTGGAAAGCGGGGGGATACTTTCACCGGGGAGCTGTTTTTT CSAGKRGDTFTGELFF
TRBD2 - TRBJ2-3 TRBV4-1 TGCGCCAGCAGCCAAGCTCCTAGCGGGGGGGGTCTGCAGTATTTT CASSQAPSGGGLQYF
TRBD1 few TRBJ1-1 TRBV29-1 TGCAGCGTCGTAAAGACAGGGGGCACTGAAGCTTTCTTT CSVVKTGGTEAFF
- - TRBJ2-7 TRBV5-6 TGTGCCAGCAGCTTCTCCGGGACTTCGGGGCAGCAGTACTTC CASSFSGTSGQQYF
- few TRBJ2-4 TRBV25-1 TGTGCCACCTCGACCAGCGGTGGCTATCCGTTAGCCAAAAACATTCAGTACTTC CATSTSGGYPLAKNIQYF
TRBD1 few TRBJ2-3 TRBV27 TGTGCCAGCAGGGGGACAGGTCCAGATACGCAGTATTTT CASRGTGPDTQYF
- - TRBJ2-6 TRBV7-3 TGTGCCAGCAGCCCGACTACTGGGGCCAACGTCCTGACTTTC CASSPTTGANVLTF
TRBD1 - TRBJ1-5 TRBV15 TGTGCCACCAGCAGACAGGGGGGAGGCAATCAGCCCCAGCATTTT CATSRQGGGNQPQHF
- many TRBJ2-1 TRBV5-5 TGTGCCAGCAGCTTGGTCCACGGGGCGGGTACCTACAATGAGCAGTTCTTC CASSLVHGAGTYNEQFF
- few TRBJ1-1 TRBV7-9 TGTGCCAGCAGCAAAGGGGGGGAGAACACTGAAGCTTTCTTT CASSKGGENTEAFF
- - TRBJ2-2 TRBV5-6 TGTGCCAGCAGCGAGTTAGGGCGGGGGAACACCGGGGAGCTGTTTTTT CASSELGRGNTGELFF
TRBD2 - TRBJ2-5 TRBV12-3/TRBV12-4 TGTGCCAGCAGACCCCCGGGCGCGGGGGAAGAGACCCAGTACTTC CASRPPGAGEETQYF
- - TRBJ2-1 TRBV27 TGTGCCAGCGGTGATAGCATAGGGGGGGACAAAGGGAACAATGAGCAGTTCTTC CASGDSIGGDKGNNEQFF
TRBD2 - TRBJ2-5 TRBV7-9 TGTGCCAGCAGCGGGACTACCGAAGAGACCCAGTACTTC CASSGTTEETQYF
- few TRBJ1-4 TRBV18 TGTGCCAGCTCGCCAGACTTGAAAGAAAAACTGTTTTTT CASSPDLKEKLFF
- many TRBJ2-3 TRBV7-2 TGTGCCAGCAGTCTAGCTTCAGGAACAGATACGCAGTATTTT CASSLASGTDTQYF
- few TRBJ2-1 TRBV19 TGTGCCAGTAGTAGAGGAGGGGGAGACTACAATGAGCAGTTCTTC CASSRGGGDYNEQFF
- - TRBJ2-5 TRBV7-9 TGTGCCAGCGCGCCACCCATGGGGACCCAGTACTTC CASAPPMGTQYF
- - TRBJ1-5 TRBV4-3 TGCGCCAGCATTGGTTGGGGGGCTAGTCAGCCCCAGCATTTT CASIGWGASQPQHF
- many TRBJ2-7 TRBV7-9 TGTGCCAGCAGCTTTTGGGCCCTCTCCTACGAGCAGTACTTC CASSFWALSYEQYF
- - TRBJ1-1 TRBV2 TGTGCCAGCTCGGGGGGAACGGGCACTGAAGCTTTCTTT CASSGGTGTEAFF
TRBD1 few TRBJ2-2 TRBV6-2/TRBV6-3 TGTGCCAGCCGACAGGGCCATGCGAACACCGGGGAGCTGTTTTTT CASRQGHANTGELFF
TRBD2 - TRBJ2-1 TRBV12-3/TRBV12-4 TGTGCCAGCAGTTTCAGCGGGGGGAATGAGCAGTTCTTC CASSFSGGNEQFF
- few TRBJ2-2 TRBV7-9 TGTGCCAGCAGTAGAAACAGGGACCCCGGGGAGCTGTTTTTT CASSRNRDPGELFF
TRBD2 few TRBJ2-1 TRBV18 TGTGCCAGCTCATCTGGGACTAGCGGGGTCGGGGGAGATGAGCAGTTCTTC CASSSGTSGVGGDEQFF
- - TRBJ1-2 TRBV14 TGTGCCAGCAGCCAAGTTGCGGGGGCTGCAAACTATGGCTACACCTTC CASSQVAGAANYGYTF
TRBD2 - TRBJ2-3 TRBV6-2/TRBV6-3 TGTGCCAGCAGTCGCCTAACCGGGACTAGCGGGGTAGATACGCAGTATTTT CASSRLTGTSGVDTQYF
- - TRBJ2-2 TRBV5-1 TGCGCCAGCAATCAGGGCCAGAAAGTAAACACCGGGGAGCTGTTTTTT CASNQGQKVNTGELFF
TRBD1 many TRBJ2-1 TRBV24-1 TGTGCCACCAGTGAATCCAGGGGGCACAATGAGCAGTTCTTC CATSESRGHNEQFF
TRBD1 few TRBJ2-2 TRBV5-1 TGCGCCAGCAGCGTGGGGACAGGGTCCGGGGAGCTGTTTTTT CASSVGTGSGELFF
- - TRBJ1-2 TRBV7-9 TGTGCCAGCAGCGCGTACAGCTATGGCTACACCTTC CASSAYSYGYTF
TRBD1 - TRBJ2-4 TRBV4-3 TGCGCCAGCAGCCAAGGGCGGGACAGGGGTGCGGAGAACATTCAGTACTTC CASSQGRDRGAENIQYF
- - TRBJ2-7 TRBV27 TGTGCCAGCAGTAACGGGGGCTACGAGCAGTACTTC CASSNGGYEQYF
- many TRBJ2-5 TRBV10-3 TGTGCCATCAGTGAGATGTATATCCAAGAGACCCAGTACTTC CAISEMYIQETQYF
TRBD1 few TRBJ2-4 TRBV30 TGTGCCTGGAGTCCTCCACAGGGGTGGGGCAAAAACATTCAGTACTTC CAWSPPQGWGKNIQYF
TRBD2 few TRBJ2-4 TRBV6-1 TGTGCCAGCAGTGAAACCCTAGCGGGGTTACTAGCCAAAAACATTCAGTACTTC CASSETLAGLLAKNIQYF
- few TRBJ1-2 TRBV27 TGTGCCAGCAGTTTGACGGAGGGACACTATGGCTACACCTTC CASSLTEGHYGYTF
- - TRBJ1-2 TRBV12-3/TRBV12-4 TGTGCCAGCAGCTATGGACAGATCTATGGCTACACCTTC CASSYGQIYGYTF
- - TRBJ1-1 TRBV5-5 TGTGCCAGCAGCTTAAACGGCTACACTGAAGCTTTCTTT CASSLNGYTEAFF
- many TRBJ2-3 TRBV5-1 TGCGCCAGCAGCTTGGGTGGGGTTGGCACAGATACGCAGTATTTT CASSLGGVGTDTQYF
- few TRBJ2-1 TRBV10-3 TGTGCCATCATGACGAGACTGGCAAATGAGCAGTTCTTC CAIMTRLANEQFF
TRBD2 few TRBJ2-5 TRBV4-1 TGCGCCAGCAGCCGTCGACTAGCGGAACAAGAGACCCAGTACTTC CASSRRLAEQETQYF
TRBD2 - TRBJ2-5 TRBV24-1 TGTGCCACCAGTGATCCCGGGACTAGCGGGACCCAGTACTTC CATSDPGTSGTQYF
- few TRBJ1-2 TRBV4-1 TGCGCCAGCAGCCAAGGGGGGGCCCTTTATGGCTACACCTTC CASSQGGALYGYTF
- - TRBJ2-3 TRBV20-1 TGCAGTGTCCCGACCGCCGAGGGGACCACAGATACGCAGTATTTT CSVPTAEGTTDTQYF
TRBD2 few TRBJ2-2 TRBV5-1 TGCGCCAGCAGCTACTCCGGGACTACGAACACCGGGGAGCTGTTTTTT CASSYSGTTNTGELFF
- - TRBJ2-5 TRBV6-5 TGTGCCAGCAGTTACGGGTCCGACGGCTCAGAGACCCAGTACTTC CASSYGSDGSETQYF
- - TRBJ1-1 TRBV10-3 TGTGCCATCGGGCAGGGGAAAATGAACACTGAAGCTTTCTTT CAIGQGKMNTEAFF
- - TRBJ2-7 TRBV5-1 TGCGCCAGCAGCTTTAATGTAAACGAGCAGTACTTC CASSFNVNEQYF
- - TRBJ2-1 TRBV11-2 TGTGCCAGCAGCTTGGACAGTCTCTCCTACAATGAGCAGTTCTTC CASSLDSLSYNEQFF
TRBD2 - TRBJ2-1 TRBV3-1 TGTGCCAGCAGCCAAGGTAGCGGGGGGGCCCCAGGCTATGAGCAGTTCTTC CASSQGSGGAPGYEQFF
- few TRBJ2-4 TRBV6-2/TRBV6-3 TGTGCCAGCAGCCCTTATACAGGGCGCCAGTACTTC CASSPYTGRQYF